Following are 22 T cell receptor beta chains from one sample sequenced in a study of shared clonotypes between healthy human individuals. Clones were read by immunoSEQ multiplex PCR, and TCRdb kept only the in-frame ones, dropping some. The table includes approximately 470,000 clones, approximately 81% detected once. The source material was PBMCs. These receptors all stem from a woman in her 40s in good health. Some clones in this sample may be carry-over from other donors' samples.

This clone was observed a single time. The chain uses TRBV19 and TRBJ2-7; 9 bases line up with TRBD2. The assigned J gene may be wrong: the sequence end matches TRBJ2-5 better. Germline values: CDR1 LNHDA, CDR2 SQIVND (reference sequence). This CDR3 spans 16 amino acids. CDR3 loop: CASSIFAGGYQETQYF. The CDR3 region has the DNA TGTGCCAGTAGTATCTTTGCGGGAGGGTACCAAGAGACCCAGTACTTC.

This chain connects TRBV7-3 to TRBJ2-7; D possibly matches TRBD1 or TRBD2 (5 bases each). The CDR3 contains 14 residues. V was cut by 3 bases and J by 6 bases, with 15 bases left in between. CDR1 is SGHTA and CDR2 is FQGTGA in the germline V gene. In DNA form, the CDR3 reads TGTGCCAGCAGCTTGCAGTCCGGGGACCGCGAGCAGTACTTC. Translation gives CASSLQSGDREQYF. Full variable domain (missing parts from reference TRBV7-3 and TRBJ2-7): GAGVSQTPSNKVTEKGKYVELRCDPISGHTALYWYRQSLGQGPEFLIYFQGTGAADDSGLPNDRFFAVRPEGSVSTLKIQRTERGDSAVYLCASSLQSGDREQYFGPGTRLTVT.

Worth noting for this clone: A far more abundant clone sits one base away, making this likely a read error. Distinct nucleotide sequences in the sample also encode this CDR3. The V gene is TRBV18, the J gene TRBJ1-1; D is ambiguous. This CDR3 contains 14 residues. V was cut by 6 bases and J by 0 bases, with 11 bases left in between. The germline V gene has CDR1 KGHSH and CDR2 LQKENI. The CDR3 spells CASSAEFVNTEAFF. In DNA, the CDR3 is TGTGCCAGCTCCGCCGAATTCGTGAACACTGAAGCTTTCTTT.

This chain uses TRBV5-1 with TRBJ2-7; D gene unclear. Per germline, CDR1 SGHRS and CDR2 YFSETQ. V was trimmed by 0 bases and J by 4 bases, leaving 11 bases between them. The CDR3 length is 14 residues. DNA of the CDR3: TGCGCCAGCAGCTTGGACTTTCGAGAGTACGAGCAGTACTTC. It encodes CASSLDFREYEQYF.

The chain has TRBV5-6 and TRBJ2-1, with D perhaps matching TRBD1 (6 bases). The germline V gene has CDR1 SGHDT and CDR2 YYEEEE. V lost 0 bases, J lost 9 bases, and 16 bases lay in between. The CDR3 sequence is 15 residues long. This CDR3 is CASSLGGHGRTEQFF. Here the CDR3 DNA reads TGTGCCAGCAGCTTGGGGGGACATGGACGAACTGAGCAGTTCTTC.

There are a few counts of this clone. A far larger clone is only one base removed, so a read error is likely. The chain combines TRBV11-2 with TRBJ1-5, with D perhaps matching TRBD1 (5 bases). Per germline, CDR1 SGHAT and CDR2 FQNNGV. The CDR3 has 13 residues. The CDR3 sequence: CTSSLRRDAPQHF. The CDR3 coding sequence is TGTACCAGCAGCCTCCGGAGGGACGCGCCCCAGCATTTT.

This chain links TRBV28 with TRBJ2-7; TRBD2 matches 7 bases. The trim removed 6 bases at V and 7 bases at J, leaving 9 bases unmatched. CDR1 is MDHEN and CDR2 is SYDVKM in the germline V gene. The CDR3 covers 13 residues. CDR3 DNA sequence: TGTGCCAGCAGCAAAGGGAGGGCCTGGGAGCAGTACTTC. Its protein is CASSKGRAWEQYF.

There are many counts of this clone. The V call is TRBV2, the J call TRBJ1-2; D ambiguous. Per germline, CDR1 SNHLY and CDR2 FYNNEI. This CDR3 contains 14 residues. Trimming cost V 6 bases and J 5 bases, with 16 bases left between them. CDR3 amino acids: CASSASGEGYGYTF. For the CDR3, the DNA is TGTGCCAGCAGCGCAAGCGGGGAAGGTTATGGCTACACCTTC.

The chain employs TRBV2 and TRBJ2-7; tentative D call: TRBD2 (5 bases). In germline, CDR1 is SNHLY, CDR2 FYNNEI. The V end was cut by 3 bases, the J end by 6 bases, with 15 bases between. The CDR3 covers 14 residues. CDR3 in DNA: TGTGCCAGCAGTGAGGGCGGAGGCGGGTTCGAGCAGTACTTC. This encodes CASSEGGGGFEQYF. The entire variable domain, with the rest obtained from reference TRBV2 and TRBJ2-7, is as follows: EPEVTQTPSHQVTQMGQEVILRCVPISNHLYFYWYRQILGQKVEFLVSFYNNEISEKSEIFDDQFSVERPDGSNFTLKIRSTKLEDSAMYFCASSEGGGGFEQYFGPGTRLTVT.

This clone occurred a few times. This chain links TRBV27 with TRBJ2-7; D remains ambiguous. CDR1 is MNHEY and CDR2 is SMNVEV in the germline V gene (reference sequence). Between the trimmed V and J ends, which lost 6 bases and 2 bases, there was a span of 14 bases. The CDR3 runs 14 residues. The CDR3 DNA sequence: TGTGCCAGCAGGGCCAGAGCAAGGACCTACGAGCAGTACTTC. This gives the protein CASRARARTYEQYF.

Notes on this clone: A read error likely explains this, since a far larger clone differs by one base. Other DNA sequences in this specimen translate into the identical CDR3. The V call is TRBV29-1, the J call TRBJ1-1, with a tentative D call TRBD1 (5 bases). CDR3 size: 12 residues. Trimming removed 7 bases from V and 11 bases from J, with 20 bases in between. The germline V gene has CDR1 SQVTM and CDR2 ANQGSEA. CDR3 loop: CSGARGANEAFF. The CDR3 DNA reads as TGCAGCGGGGCGAGAGGGGCCAATGAGGCTTTCTTT.

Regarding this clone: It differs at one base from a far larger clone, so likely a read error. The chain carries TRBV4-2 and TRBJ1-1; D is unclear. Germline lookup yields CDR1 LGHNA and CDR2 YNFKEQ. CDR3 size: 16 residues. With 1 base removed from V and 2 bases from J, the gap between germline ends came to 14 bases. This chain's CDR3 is CASSQGYTHTNTEAFF. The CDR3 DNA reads TGTGCCAGCAGCCAAGGGTACACTCACACCAACACTGAAGCTTTCTTT.

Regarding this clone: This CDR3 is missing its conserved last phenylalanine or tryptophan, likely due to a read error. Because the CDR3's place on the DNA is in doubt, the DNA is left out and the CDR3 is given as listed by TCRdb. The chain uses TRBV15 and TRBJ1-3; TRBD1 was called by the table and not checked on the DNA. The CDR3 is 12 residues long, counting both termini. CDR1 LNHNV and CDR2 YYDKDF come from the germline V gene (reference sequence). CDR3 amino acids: CATSRDGGHSAI.

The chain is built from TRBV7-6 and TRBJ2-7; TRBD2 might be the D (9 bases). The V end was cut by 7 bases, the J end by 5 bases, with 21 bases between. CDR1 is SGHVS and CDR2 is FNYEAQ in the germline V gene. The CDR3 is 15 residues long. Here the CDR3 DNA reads TGTGCCAGCATCCCAGGGGGCGGGAGGGGCCACGAGCAGTACTTC. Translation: CASIPGGGRGHEQYF.

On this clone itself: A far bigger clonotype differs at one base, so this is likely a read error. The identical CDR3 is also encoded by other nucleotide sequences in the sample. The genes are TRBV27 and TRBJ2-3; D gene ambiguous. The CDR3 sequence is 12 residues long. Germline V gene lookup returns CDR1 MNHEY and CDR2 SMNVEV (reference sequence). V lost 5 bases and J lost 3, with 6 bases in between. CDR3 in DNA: TGTGCCAGCAGTCCTTCTACAGATACGCAGTATTTT. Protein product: CASSPSTDTQYF.

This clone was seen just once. CDR3: CATSRYEDEQYF. CDR3 DNA: TGTGCCACCAGCAGGTATGAGGACGAGCAGTACTTC. The chain couples TRBV15 to TRBJ2-7, with D unclear. Trimming removed 3 bases from V and 5 bases from J, with 8 bases in between. The CDR3 extends over 12 amino acids. The germline gives CDR1 LNHNV, CDR2 YYDKDF (reference sequence).

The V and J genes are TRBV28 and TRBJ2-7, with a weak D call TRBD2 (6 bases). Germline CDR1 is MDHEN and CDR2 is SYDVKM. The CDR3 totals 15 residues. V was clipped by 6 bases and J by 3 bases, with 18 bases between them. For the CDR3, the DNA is TGTGCCAGCAGGTACCCCAAAGCGGGTGACTACGAGCAGTACTTC. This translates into CASRYPKAGDYEQYF.

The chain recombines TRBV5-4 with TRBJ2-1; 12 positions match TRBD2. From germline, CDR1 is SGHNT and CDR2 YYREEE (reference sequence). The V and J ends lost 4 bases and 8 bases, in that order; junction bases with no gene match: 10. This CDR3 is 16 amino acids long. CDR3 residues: CASSQRLAGVVDEQFF. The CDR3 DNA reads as TGTGCCAGCAGCCAACGACTAGCGGGAGTAGTCGATGAGCAGTTCTTC.

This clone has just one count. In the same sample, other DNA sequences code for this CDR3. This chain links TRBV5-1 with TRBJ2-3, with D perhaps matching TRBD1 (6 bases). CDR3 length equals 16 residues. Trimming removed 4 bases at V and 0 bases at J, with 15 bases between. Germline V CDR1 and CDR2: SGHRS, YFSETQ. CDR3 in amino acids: CASSPGVAASTDTQYF. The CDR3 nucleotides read TGCGCCAGCAGCCCAGGGGTAGCAGCGAGCACAGATACGCAGTATTTT.

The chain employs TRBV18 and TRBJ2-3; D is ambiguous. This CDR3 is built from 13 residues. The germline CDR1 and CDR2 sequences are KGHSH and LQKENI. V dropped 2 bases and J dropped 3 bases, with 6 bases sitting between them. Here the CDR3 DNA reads TGTGCCAGCTCACCAAGCCTGACAGATACGCAGTATTTT. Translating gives CASSPSLTDTQYF.

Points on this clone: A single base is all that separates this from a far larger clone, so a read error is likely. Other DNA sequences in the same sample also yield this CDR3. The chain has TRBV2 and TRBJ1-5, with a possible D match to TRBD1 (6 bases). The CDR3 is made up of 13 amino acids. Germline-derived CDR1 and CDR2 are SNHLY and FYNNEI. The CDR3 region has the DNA TGCGCCAGCAGCCGGGACACAGGTCAGCCCCAGCATTTT. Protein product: CASSRDTGQPQHF.

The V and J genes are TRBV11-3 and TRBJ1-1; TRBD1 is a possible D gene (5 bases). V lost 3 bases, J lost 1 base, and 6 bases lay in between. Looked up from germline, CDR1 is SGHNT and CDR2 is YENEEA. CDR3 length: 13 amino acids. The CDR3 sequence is CASSFGTNTEAFF. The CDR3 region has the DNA TGTGCCAGCAGCTTCGGGACGAACACTGAAGCTTTCTTT.